These 30 T cell receptor beta chains share one sample of origin, sequenced in a study of T cells in Graves' hyperthyroidism and ophthalmopathy. Amplified TCR beta CDR3 regions derived from RNA transcripts. The TCR CDR3 was amplified in a first-round RT-PCR using the HTBI primer set. TCRdb re-derived calls from the multiplex PCR reads in MiXCR, one entry per CDR3 protein. The sample has about 290,000 distinct CDR3 sequences; roughly an eighth are singletons. The specimen was blood. Every receptor here comes from a woman in her forties with Graves' hyperthyroidism.

This clonotype was seen many times. This chain's CDR3 is CASTGTADTEAFF. CDR3 DNA sequence: TGTGCCAGCACGGGGACGGCGGACACTGAAGCTTTCTTT. The chain is built from TRBV7-9 and TRBJ1-1; tentative D call: TRBD1 (5 bases). CDR3 size: 13 residues. V was pared by 7 bases and J by 3 bases, with 12 bases between. From germline, CDR1 is SEHNR and CDR2 FQNEAQ (reference sequence).

This clonotype has at least ten counts. The chain uses TRBV28 and TRBJ1-1; D is unclear. CDR1 and CDR2 from the germline V gene are MDHEN and SYDVKM. V lost 1 base and J lost 1, with 4 bases in between. The CDR3 has 13 residues. The chain's CDR3 is CASSLFWNTEAFF. CDR3 nucleotides: TGTGCCAGCAGTTTATTTTGGAACACTGAAGCTTTCTTT.

This clonotype was seen ten or more times. This chain connects TRBV3-1 to TRBJ2-1; 9 nucleotides match TRBD2. Looked up from germline, CDR1 is LGHDT and CDR2 is YNNKEL (reference sequence). After removal of 4 bases from V and 4 bases from J, the junction contained 8 bases not matched to a gene. The CDR3 length is 16 residues. CDR3 bases: TGTGCCAGCAGCCGCCCCGGGACTAGCAATTACAATGAGCAGTTCTTC. It is translated as CASSRPGTSNYNEQFF.

This chain links TRBV28 with TRBJ1-5; TRBD1 aligns across 9 bases. The CDR3 spans 16 residues. J gave up 8 bases and V 3 bases, and 11 bases lay outside the gene matches. Per germline, CDR1 MDHEN and CDR2 SYDVKM. DNA of the CDR3: TGTGCCAGCAGTTTGTGGACAGGGGTCCTCAAGGAGCCCCAGCATTTT. Translated: CASSLWTGVLKEPQHF.

This clonotype was found many times. The chain combines TRBV12-3 or TRBV12-4 with TRBJ1-1; D is possibly TRBD1 (5 bases). The CDR3 consists of 16 residues. V dropped 5 bases and J dropped 5 bases, with 21 bases sitting between them. The CDR3, as DNA: TGTGCCAGCAGTCGGGGCGGCACAGACCGTATGACTGAAGCTTTCTTT. It yields the protein CASSRGGTDRMTEAFF.

The table lists this clonotype with many counts. The chain links TRBV28 to TRBJ2-2; TRBD1 matches 7 bases. The germline V gene encodes CDR1 MDHEN and CDR2 SYDVKM. There are 14 residues in the CDR3. Trimming cost V 5 bases and J 5 bases; bases outside gene matches: 5. CDR3 DNA: TGTGCCAGCAGTACCGGGACAGCTACCGGGGAGCTGTTTTTT. It is translated as CASSTGTATGELFF.

This clonotype was counted ten times or more. The V call is TRBV6-1, the J call TRBJ2-1, with no clear D. CDR3 size: 13 residues. Germline V gene data show CDR1 as MNHNS and CDR2 as SASEGT. V was clipped by 6 bases and J by 0 bases, with 6 bases between them. The CDR3 region is CASSLSSYNEQFF. The CDR3 DNA reads as TGTGCCAGCAGCTTGTCCTCCTACAATGAGCAGTTCTTC.

This chain links TRBV30 with TRBJ2-1; D is possibly TRBD2 (6 bases). Trimming shortened V by 5 bases and J by 8 bases, and 10 bases separated the two germline ends. CDR1 is GTSNPN, CDR2 SVGIG, per germline (reference sequence). The CDR3 sequence is 11 residues long. The CDR3 reads CAWGRGDEQFF. DNA for the CDR3: TGTGCCTGGGGGCGGGGTGATGAGCAGTTCTTC.

The chain uses TRBV11-3 and TRBJ2-1; weak D call: TRBD2 (6 bases). The CDR3 extends over 14 amino acids. Trimming shortened V by 3 bases and J by 15 bases, and 21 bases separated the two germline ends. Per the germline V gene, CDR1 is SGHNT and CDR2 is YENEEA. CDR3 amino acids: CASSFGVGGNRLFF. CDR3 in DNA: TGTGCCAGCAGCTTTGGAGTCGGCGGGAACAGGCTGTTCTTC.

This clonotype was seen repeatedly, ten times or more. The rearrangement uses TRBV2 and TRBJ1-6; tentatively, D is TRBD1 (6 bases). CDR1 is SNHLY and CDR2 is FYNNEI in the germline V gene. Trimming removed 4 bases at V and 4 bases at J, with 11 bases between. The CDR3 contains 15 residues. CDR3 region: CASSVGGQYNSPLHF. CDR3 DNA: TGTGCCAGCAGTGTTGGGGGACAATATAATTCACCCCTCCACTTT. The full variable domain, its missing parts supplied by reference TRBV2 and TRBJ1-6, is EPEVTQTPSHQVTQMGQEVILRCVPISNHLYFYWYRQILGQKVEFLVSFYNNEISEKSEIFDDQFSVERPDGSNFTLKIRSTKLEDSAMYFCASSVGGQYNSPLHFGNGTRLTVT.

In its sample, this clonotype was seen many times. This chain joins TRBV20-1 and TRBJ1-1, with unresolved D. Germline loops: CDR1 DFQATT, CDR2 SNEGSKA (reference sequence). The CDR3 is made up of 12 amino acids. V gave up 2 bases and J gave up 0 bases, with 4 bases separating them. In nucleotides, the CDR3 is TGCAGTGCTAGACTTATGAACACTGAAGCTTTCTTT. Protein sequence: CSARLMNTEAFF.

There are many counts of this clonotype. V and J are TRBV6-1 and TRBJ2-7; 8 nucleotides align to TRBD1. This CDR3 has 15 residues. V lost 6 bases and J lost 5; bases outside the gene matches: 12. Germline V gene lookup returns CDR1 MNHNS and CDR2 SASEGT. The CDR3 nucleotides are TGTGCCAGCAGGGTGACAGGGGTGAGTGATCACGAGCAGTACTTC. This sequence encodes CASRVTGVSDHEQYF.

This chain links TRBV7-6 with TRBJ1-6, with unresolved D. V was trimmed by 5 bases and J by 6 bases, leaving 14 bases between them. The CDR3 consists of 15 residues. The germline V gene has CDR1 SGHVS and CDR2 FNYEAQ. In nucleotides, the CDR3 is TGTGCCAGCAGCCCGCTTAGGTGGGGTAATTCACCCCTCCACTTT. This translates into CASSPLRWGNSPLHF.

This clonotype was found many times. This chain's CDR3 is CASSLGARHQPQHF. The DNA for the CDR3 is TGTGCCAGCAGTTTGGGGGCCCGACATCAGCCCCAGCATTTT. The chain employs TRBV12-3 or TRBV12-4 and TRBJ1-5, with D possibly TRBD1 on 6 matching bases. V was trimmed by 3 bases and J by 5 bases, leaving 11 bases between them. The CDR3 consists of 14 residues.

This clonotype was seen many times. The CDR3 coding sequence is TGTGCCAGCAGACCACCGGGCCGGAACACTGAAGCTTTCTTT. It codes for CASRPPGRNTEAFF. The rearrangement links TRBV11-2 to TRBJ1-1; no clear D. Trimming shortened V by 6 bases and J by 1 base, and 12 bases separated the two germline ends. CDR3 length: 14 residues. Germline assignment: CDR1 SGHAT and CDR2 FQNNGV. The whole variable domain, filled in from reference TRBV11-2 and TRBJ1-1, reads EAGVAQSPRYKIIEKRQSVAFWCNPISGHATLYWYQQILGQGPKLLIQFQNNGVVDDSQLPKDRFSAERLKGVDSTLKIQPAKLEDSAVYLCASRPPGRNTEAFFGQGTRLTVV.

This clonotype was seen at least ten times. This rearrangement joins TRBV6-1 to TRBJ1-4; TRBD1 might be the D (5 bases). Germline-derived CDR1 and CDR2 are MNHNS and SASEGT. Trimming shortened V by 5 bases and J by 0 bases, and 10 bases separated the two germline ends. The CDR3 runs to 15 residues. Here the CDR3 reads CASSPRQTTNEKLFF. The CDR3 coding sequence is TGTGCCAGCAGTCCTAGACAGACAACTAATGAAAAACTGTTTTTT.

This clonotype was observed many times. In nucleotides, the CDR3 is TGTGCCAGCAGCACAAGTCCCGGGATGAACACTGAAGCTTTCTTT. It codes for CASSTSPGMNTEAFF. The chain recombines TRBV5-4 with TRBJ1-1, with D hard to call. The CDR3 totals 15 residues. Trimming took 4 bases from V and 0 from J, leaving 13 bases between them. Germline V gene data show CDR1 as SGHNT and CDR2 as YYREEE (reference sequence).

At least ten counts were recorded for this clonotype. The chain has TRBV28 and TRBJ1-5, with a tentative D call TRBD1 (5 bases). Trimming stripped 7 bases from V and 10 bases from J, with 20 bases between. This CDR3 has 14 amino acids. Germline lookup yields CDR1 MDHEN and CDR2 SYDVKM. The CDR3 sequence: CASTLQGTREPQHF. Here the CDR3 DNA reads TGTGCCAGCACCCTCCAGGGAACCCGTGAACCCCAGCATTTT. Full variable domain (outside the CDR3, taken from reference TRBV28 and TRBJ1-5): DVKVTQSSRYLVKRTGEKVFLECVQDMDHENMFWYRQDPGLGLRLIYFSYDVKMKEKGDIPEGYSVSREKKERFSLILESASTNQTSMYLCASTLQGTREPQHFGDGTRLSIL.

This clonotype occurred a few times. The V call is TRBV29-1, the J call TRBJ1-5; D perhaps matches TRBD1 (6 bases). The germline V gene has CDR1 SQVTM and CDR2 ANQGSEA. The CDR3 has 12 residues. Trimming took off 5 bases at V and 4 bases at J, with 9 bases between the two ends. This CDR3 reads CSVQQGNQPQHF. As DNA, the CDR3 is TGCAGCGTTCAACAGGGAAATCAGCCCCAGCATTTT. The complete variable domain, with remaining parts taken from reference TRBV29-1 and TRBJ1-5, reads SAVISQKPSRDICQRGTSLTIQCQVDSQVTMMFWYRQQPGQSLTLIATANQGSEATYESGFVIDKFPISRPNLTFSTLTVSNMSPEDSSIYLCSVQQGNQPQHFGDGTRLSIL.

This clonotype was counted only a few times. A much more abundant neighbour one base away suggests this may be a read error. The chain joins TRBV7-2 to TRBJ2-5, with D possibly TRBD2 on 5 matching bases. Germline loops: CDR1 SGHTA, CDR2 FQGNSA. The CDR3 has 12 residues. Trimming shortened V by 3 bases and J by 9 bases, and 11 bases separated the two germline ends. The CDR3 is CASSFRVEAQYF. The CDR3 DNA sequence: TGTGCCAGCAGCTTTAGAGTGGAGGCCCAGTACTTC. Using reference TRBV7-2 and TRBJ2-5 for the parts outside the CDR3, the full variable domain is GAGVSQSPSNKVTEKGKDVELRCDPISGHTALYWYRQSLGQGLEFLIYFQGNSAPDKSGLPSDRFSAERTGGSVSTLTIQRTQQEDSAVYLCASSFRVEAQYFGPGTRLLVL.

This clonotype occurred a few times. V is TRBV19 and J is TRBJ2-3, with TRBD2 as a possible D gene (6 bases). This CDR3 is built from 16 residues. Germline CDR1 is LNHDA and CDR2 is SQIVND (reference sequence). Trimming removed 1 base at V and 2 bases at J, with 13 bases between. This CDR3 is CASSIGLARDTDTQYF. The CDR3 DNA reads TGTGCCAGTAGTATAGGGCTAGCGAGGGACACAGATACGCAGTATTTT.

This clonotype was picked up many times. The chain has TRBV3-1 and TRBJ2-5, with D possibly being TRBD1 (5 bases). The V gene lost 5 bases and the J gene lost 3 bases, with 7 bases spanning the gap. Germline CDR1 LGHDT, CDR2 YNNKEL (reference sequence). CDR3 length: 12 amino acids. This CDR3 is CASSAREETQYF. The CDR3 DNA follows: TGTGCCAGCAGCGCCAGGGAAGAGACCCAGTACTTC.

This clonotype occurred a few times. The chain uses TRBV4-1 and TRBJ1-3; the D is unclear. Per germline, CDR1 MGHRA and CDR2 YSYEKL. This CDR3 region has 15 residues. V was trimmed by 0 bases and J by 9 bases, leaving 15 bases between them. This CDR3 is CASSQDNGGWTTIYF. In DNA form, the CDR3 reads TGCGCCAGCAGCCAAGATAATGGAGGCTGGACCACCATATATTTT.

This clonotype was detected once. The junction departs from germline at one end; a sequencing error may be responsible. The chain links TRBV6-2 or TRBV6-3 to TRBJ2-5; TRBD2 agrees at 11 bases. Per the germline V gene, CDR1 is MNHEY and CDR2 is SVGEGT. The CDR3 covers 15 residues. The CDR3 loop reads CASSLAGGPGENQYF. For the CDR3, the DNA is TGTGCCAGCAGTTTAGCGGGAGGGCCAGGAGAGAACCAGTACTTC.

This clonotype was counted many times. CDR3 bases: TGTGCCAGCAGTTACCCGGACAGGGCCACCTCCTACGAGCAGTACTTC. It is translated as CASSYPDRATSYEQYF. J is TRBJ2-7 and V is TRBV6-2 or TRBV6-3, with 8 bases lining up with TRBD1. This CDR3 contains 16 residues. J lost 0 bases, V lost 2 bases, and 6 bases had no gene match. Germline V gene lookup returns CDR1 MNHEY and CDR2 SVGEGT.

This clonotype has ten or more counts. V gene TRBV19 combines with J gene TRBJ1-2, with D perhaps matching TRBD1 (5 bases). The V end lost 9 bases, the J end lost 4 bases, and 15 bases lay between the germline ends. The CDR3 sequence is 13 residues long. Germline assignment: CDR1 LNHDA and CDR2 SQIVND (reference sequence). CDR3 sequence: CASGTAQLYGYTF. The CDR3 DNA is TGTGCCAGCGGGACCGCTCAACTCTATGGCTACACCTTC.

This clonotype was found many times. This chain's CDR3 is CASSLGLAGTKNIQYF. The CDR3 nucleotides are TGTGCCAGCAGCCTGGGACTAGCGGGAACCAAAAACATTCAGTACTTC. The V and J genes are TRBV3-1 and TRBJ2-4; TRBD2 aligns across 13 bases. Germline-derived CDR1 and CDR2 are LGHDT and YNNKEL (reference sequence). The CDR3 totals 16 residues. V trimming: 4 bases; J trimming: 2 bases; junction bases outside the gene matches: 2.

In its sample, this clonotype was seen many times. This chain joins TRBV7-9 and TRBJ2-5, with D possibly TRBD1 on 5 matching bases. Germline-derived CDR1 and CDR2 are SEHNR and FQNEAQ (reference sequence). Between the trimmed V and J ends, which lost 1 base and 5 bases, there was a span of 14 bases. The CDR3 is 15 residues long. The CDR3 DNA reads as TGTGCCAGCAGCTTAGAGGGGTCGGCTGGGGAGACCCAGTACTTC. It yields the protein CASSLEGSAGETQYF.

This clonotype was recorded many times. The rearrangement uses TRBV2 and TRBJ2-4; 7 bases fit TRBD1. The V gene's germline CDR1 is SNHLY and CDR2 FYNNEI. Trimming took 3 bases from V and 2 from J; bases not matched to a gene: 7. The CDR3 sequence is 16 residues long. CDR3 DNA sequence: TGTGCCAGCAGTGAGAGAGGGGGCGAATCCAAAAACATTCAGTACTTC. Its protein product is CASSERGGESKNIQYF.

This CDR3 reads CASTEQGGSYEQYF. The CDR3 nucleotides read TGCGCCAGCACCGAGCAGGGAGGTTCCTACGAGCAGTACTTC. This sequence joins TRBV10-2 and TRBJ2-7; D perhaps matches TRBD2 (6 bases). CDR3 length: 14 residues. In germline, CDR1 is WSHSY, CDR2 SAAADI. V was shortened by 7 bases and J by 1 base, with 14 bases between the two germline ends.